This T cell receptor beta chain came from a study of shared clonotypes between healthy human individuals. Assay: immunoSEQ multiplex PCR; the TCRdb copy retains only in-frame clones and omits some. The repertoire holds around 1.1 million clones, with around 82% as singletons. The CDR3 totals 18 residues. After removal of 6 bases from V and 0 bases from J, the junction contained 13 bases not matched to a gene. Germline V lookup: CDR1 MDHEN, CDR2 SYDVKM. Sequenced input: memory CD4+ T cells from PBMCs. Subset specified: CD45RA-negative fraction. The chain carries TRBV28 and TRBJ2-1; 8 bases match TRBD1. The source of this sequence is a man between 18 and 29 years old in good health. Some clones in this sample may be carry-over from other donors' samples. The CDR3 nucleotides are TGTGCCAGCAGCCCGCGAGGTGGGACAGGCAGCTCCTACAATGAGCAGTTCTTC. It encodes CASSPRGGTGSSYNEQFF.